This TCR beta chain was documented in a study of radiation and T cells in renal cell carcinoma. Sequencing used immunoSEQ multiplex PCR; TCRdb keeps in-frame clones, though not all of them. The sample holds roughly 130,000 clones, 88% seen once. The CDR3 has 16 residues. From germline, CDR1 is SGHVS and CDR2 FNYEAQ. The V gene lost 5 bases and the J gene lost 3 bases, with 19 bases spanning the gap. Time point denoted: baseline pretreatment blood. Indicated treatment: 15 Gy SBRT to primary tumor, nephrectomy 4 weeks later. Blood was sampled at baseline, 2 weeks and 4 weeks after SBRT. The clonotype was recovered from a woman between 45 and 60 years old with renal cell carcinoma. The material sequenced was blood, taken from a patient whose treatment included radiotherapy and nephrectomy. The chain links TRBV7-6 to TRBJ2-5; D perhaps matches TRBD1 (6 bases). The CDR3 loop reads CASSQLQGIEEETQYF. DNA of the CDR3: TGTGCCAGCAGCCAACTACAGGGAATTGAGGAAGAGACCCAGTACTTC.